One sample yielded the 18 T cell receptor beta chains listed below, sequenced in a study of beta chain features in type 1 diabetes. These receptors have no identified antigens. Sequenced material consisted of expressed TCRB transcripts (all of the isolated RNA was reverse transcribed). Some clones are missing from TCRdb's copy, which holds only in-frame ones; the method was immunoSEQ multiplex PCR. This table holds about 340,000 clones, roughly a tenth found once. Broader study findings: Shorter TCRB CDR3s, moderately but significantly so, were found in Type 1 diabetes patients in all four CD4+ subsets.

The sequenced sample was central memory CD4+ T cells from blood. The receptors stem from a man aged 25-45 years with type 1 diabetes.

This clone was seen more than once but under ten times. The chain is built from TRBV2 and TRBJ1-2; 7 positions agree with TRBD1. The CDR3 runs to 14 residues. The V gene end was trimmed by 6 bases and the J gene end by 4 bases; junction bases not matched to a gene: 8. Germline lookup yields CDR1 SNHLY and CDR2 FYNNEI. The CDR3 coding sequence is TGTGCCAGCAGCACTGACAGGGACGTCTATGGCTACACCTTC. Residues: CASSTDRDVYGYTF.

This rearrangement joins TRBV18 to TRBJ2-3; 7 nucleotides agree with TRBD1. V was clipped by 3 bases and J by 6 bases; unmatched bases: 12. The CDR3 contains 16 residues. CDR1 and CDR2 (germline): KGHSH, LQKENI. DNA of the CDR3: TGTGCCAGCTCACCCCTGACAGGGATGTCGGTGGATACGCAGTATTTT. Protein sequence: CASSPLTGMSVDTQYF. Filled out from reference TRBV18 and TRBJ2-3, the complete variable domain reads NAGVMQNPRHLVRRRGQEARLRCSPMKGHSHVYWYRQLPEEGLKFMVYLQKENIIDESGMPKERFSAEFPKEGPSILRIQQVVRGDSAAYFCASSPLTGMSVDTQYFGPGTRLTVL.

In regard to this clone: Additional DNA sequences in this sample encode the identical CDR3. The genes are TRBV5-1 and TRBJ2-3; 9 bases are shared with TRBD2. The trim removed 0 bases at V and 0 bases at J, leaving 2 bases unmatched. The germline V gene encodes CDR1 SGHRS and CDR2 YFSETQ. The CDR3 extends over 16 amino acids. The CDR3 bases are TGCGCCAGCAGCTTGGGACTAGCGGAGAGCACAGATACGCAGTATTTT. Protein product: CASSLGLAESTDTQYF.

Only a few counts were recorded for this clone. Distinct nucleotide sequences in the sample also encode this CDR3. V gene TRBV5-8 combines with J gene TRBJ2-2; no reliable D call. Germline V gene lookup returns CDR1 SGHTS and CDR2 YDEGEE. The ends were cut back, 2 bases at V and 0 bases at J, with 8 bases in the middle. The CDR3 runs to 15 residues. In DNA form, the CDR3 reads TGTGCCAGCAGCTTAGTCGGCGCGAACACCGGGGAGCTGTTTTTT. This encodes CASSLVGANTGELFF.

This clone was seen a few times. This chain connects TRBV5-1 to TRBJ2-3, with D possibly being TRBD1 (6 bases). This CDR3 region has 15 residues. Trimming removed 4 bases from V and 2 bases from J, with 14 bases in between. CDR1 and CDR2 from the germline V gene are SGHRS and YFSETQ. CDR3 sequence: CASSTRTVPTDTQYF. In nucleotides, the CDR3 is TGCGCCAGCAGCACCAGGACAGTACCCACAGATACGCAGTATTTT.

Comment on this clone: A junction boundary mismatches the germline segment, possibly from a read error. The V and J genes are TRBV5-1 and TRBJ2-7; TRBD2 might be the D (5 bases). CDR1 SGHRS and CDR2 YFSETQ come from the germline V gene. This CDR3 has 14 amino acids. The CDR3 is CASSPISSSHEQYF. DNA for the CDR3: TGCGCCAGCAGCCCAATTTCTAGCTCCCACGAGCAGTACTTC.

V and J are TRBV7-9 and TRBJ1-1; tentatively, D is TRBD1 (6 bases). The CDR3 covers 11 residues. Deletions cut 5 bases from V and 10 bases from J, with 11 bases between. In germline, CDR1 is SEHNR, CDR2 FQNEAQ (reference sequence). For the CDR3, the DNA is TGTGCCAGCAGCAAAGGAGGGGGAGCTTTCTTT. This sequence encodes CASSKGGGAFF.

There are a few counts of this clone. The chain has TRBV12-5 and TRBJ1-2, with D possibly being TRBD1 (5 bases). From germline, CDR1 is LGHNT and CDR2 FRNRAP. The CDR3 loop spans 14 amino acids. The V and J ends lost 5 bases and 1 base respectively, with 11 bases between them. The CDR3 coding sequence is TGTGCTAGTGGTCTCCCGGGGGATAACTATGGCTACACCTTC. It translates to CASGLPGDNYGYTF. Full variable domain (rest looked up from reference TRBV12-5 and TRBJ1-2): DARVTQTPRHKVTEMGQEVTMRCQPILGHNTVFWYRQTMMQGLELLAYFRNRAPLDDSGMPKDRFSAEMPDATLATLKIQPSEPRDSAVYFCASGLPGDNYGYTFGSGTRLTVV.

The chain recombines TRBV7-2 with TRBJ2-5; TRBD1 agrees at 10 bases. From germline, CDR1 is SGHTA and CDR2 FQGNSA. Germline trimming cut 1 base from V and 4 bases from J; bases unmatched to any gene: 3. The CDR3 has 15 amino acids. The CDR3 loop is CASSLGDRGRETQYF. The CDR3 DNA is TGTGCCAGCAGCTTAGGGGACAGGGGACGAGAGACCCAGTACTTC.

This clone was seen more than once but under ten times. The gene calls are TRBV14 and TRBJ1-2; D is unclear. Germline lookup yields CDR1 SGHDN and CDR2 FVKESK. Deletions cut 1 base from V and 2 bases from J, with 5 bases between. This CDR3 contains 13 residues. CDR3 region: CASSQAVNYGYTF. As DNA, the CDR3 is TGTGCCAGCAGCCAAGCAGTGAACTATGGCTACACCTTC. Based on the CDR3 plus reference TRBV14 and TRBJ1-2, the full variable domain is EAGVTQFPSHSVIEKGQTVTLRCDPISGHDNLYWYRRVMGKEIKFLLHFVKESKQDESGMPNNRFLAERTGGTYSTLKVQPAELEDSGVYFCASSQAVNYGYTFGSGTRLTVV.

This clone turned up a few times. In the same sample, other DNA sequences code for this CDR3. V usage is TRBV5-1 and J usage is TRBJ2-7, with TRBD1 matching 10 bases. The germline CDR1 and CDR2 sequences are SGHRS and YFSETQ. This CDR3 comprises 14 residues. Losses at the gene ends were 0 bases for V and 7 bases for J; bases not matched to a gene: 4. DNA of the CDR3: TGCGCCAGCAGCTTGGGACAGGGGGCGCTTGAGCAGTACTTC. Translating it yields CASSLGQGALEQYF. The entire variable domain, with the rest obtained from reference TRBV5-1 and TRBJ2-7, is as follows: KAGVTQTPRYLIKTRGQQVTLSCSPISGHRSVSWYQQTPGQGLQFLFEYFSETQRNKGNFPGRFSGRQFSNSRSEMNVSTLELGDSALYLCASSLGQGALEQYFGPGTRLTVT.

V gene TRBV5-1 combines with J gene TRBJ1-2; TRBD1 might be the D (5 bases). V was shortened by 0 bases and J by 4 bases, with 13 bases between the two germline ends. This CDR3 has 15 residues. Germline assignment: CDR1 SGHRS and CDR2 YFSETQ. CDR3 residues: CASSLDGQGGYGYTF. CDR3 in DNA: TGCGCCAGCAGCTTGGATGGGCAGGGTGGCTATGGCTACACCTTC.

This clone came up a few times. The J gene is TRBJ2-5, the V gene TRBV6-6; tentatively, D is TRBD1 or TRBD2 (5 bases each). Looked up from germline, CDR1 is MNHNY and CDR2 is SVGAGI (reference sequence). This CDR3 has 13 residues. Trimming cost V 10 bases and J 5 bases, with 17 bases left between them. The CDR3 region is CATRDVRPETQYF. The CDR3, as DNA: TGTGCCACCCGGGACGTACGTCCGGAGACCCAGTACTTC.

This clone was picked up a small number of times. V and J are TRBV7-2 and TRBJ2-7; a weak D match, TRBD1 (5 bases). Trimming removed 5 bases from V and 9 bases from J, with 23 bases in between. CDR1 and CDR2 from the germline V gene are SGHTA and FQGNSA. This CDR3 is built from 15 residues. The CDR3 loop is CASSPSSDGARGQYF. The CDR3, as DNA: TGTGCCAGCAGCCCTTCGAGCGATGGGGCCAGAGGGCAGTACTTC.

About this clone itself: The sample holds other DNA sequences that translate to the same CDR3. As DNA, the CDR3 is TGTGCCTGGAGTGTAGGTGATACGCAGTATTTT. Translated, it gives CAWSVGDTQYF. The genes are TRBV30 and TRBJ2-3, with D unresolved. Germline V CDR1 and CDR2: GTSNPN, SVGIG (reference sequence). This CDR3 comprises 11 residues. V lost 0 bases, J lost 6 bases, and 4 bases lay in between.

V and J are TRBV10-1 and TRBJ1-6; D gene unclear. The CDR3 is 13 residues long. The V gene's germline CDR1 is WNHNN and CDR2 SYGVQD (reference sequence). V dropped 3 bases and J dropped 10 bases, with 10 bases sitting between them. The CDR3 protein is CASSEVPSSPLHF. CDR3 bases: TGCGCCAGCAGTGAAGTCCCGAGCTCACCCCTCCACTTT.

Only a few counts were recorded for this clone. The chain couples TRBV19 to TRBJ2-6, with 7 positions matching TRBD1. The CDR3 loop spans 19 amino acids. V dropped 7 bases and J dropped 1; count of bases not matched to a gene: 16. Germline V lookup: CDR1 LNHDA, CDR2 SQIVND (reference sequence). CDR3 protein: CASKSQIFDRVSGANVLTF. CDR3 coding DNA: TGTGCCAGTAAATCACAGATCTTCGACAGGGTGTCTGGGGCCAACGTCCTGACTTTC.

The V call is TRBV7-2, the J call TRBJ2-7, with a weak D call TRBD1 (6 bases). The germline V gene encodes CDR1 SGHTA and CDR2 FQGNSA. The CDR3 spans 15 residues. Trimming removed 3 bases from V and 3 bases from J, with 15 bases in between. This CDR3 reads CASSLHRQAIYEQYF. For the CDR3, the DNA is TGTGCCAGCAGCTTGCACCGACAGGCTATCTACGAGCAGTACTTC.